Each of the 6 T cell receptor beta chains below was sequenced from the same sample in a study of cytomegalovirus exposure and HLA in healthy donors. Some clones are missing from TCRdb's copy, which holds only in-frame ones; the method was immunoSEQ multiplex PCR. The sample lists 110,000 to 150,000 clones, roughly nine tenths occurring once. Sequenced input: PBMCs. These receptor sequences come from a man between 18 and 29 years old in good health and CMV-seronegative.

The CDR3 is CSVQPGVYGYTF. CDR3 nucleotides: TGCAGCGTTCAACCGGGGGTTTATGGCTACACCTTC. V usage is TRBV29-1 and J usage is TRBJ1-2, with a weak D call TRBD1 (5 bases). Deletions cut 5 bases from V and 5 bases from J, with 12 bases between. This CDR3 spans 12 amino acids. Germline V gene lookup returns CDR1 SQVTM and CDR2 ANQGSEA.

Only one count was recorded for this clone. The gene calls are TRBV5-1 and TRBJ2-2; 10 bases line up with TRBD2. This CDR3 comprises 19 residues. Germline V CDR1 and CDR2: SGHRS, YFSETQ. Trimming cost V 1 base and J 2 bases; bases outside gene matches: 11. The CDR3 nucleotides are TGCGCCAGCAGCTTGAATACACTAGCGGGGCTTACAAACACCGGGGAGCTGTTTTTT. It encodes CASSLNTLAGLTNTGELFF.

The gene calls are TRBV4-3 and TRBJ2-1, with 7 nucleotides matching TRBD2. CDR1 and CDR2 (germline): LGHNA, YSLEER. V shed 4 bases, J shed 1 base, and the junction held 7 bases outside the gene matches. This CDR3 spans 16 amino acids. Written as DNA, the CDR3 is TGCGCCAGCAGCCGAACAACTAGCGCTTCCTACAATGAGCAGTTCTTC. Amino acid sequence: CASSRTTSASYNEQFF.

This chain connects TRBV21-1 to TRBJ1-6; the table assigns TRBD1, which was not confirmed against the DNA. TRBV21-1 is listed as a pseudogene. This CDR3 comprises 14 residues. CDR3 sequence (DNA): TGTGCCAGCAGCAAACAGGTCGGCCGTTCACCCCTCCACTTT. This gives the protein CASSKQVGRSPLHF.

The DNA of the CDR3 is TGCGCCAGCAGTGAAGGGACAGGCCTTCCCTACGAGCAGTACTTC. As protein: CASSEGTGLPYEQYF. The genes are TRBV10-1 and TRBJ2-7, with 8 bases aligning to TRBD1. Germline V gene lookup returns CDR1 WNHNN and CDR2 SYGVQD (reference sequence). This CDR3 contains 15 residues. The trim removed 3 bases at V and 2 bases at J, leaving 6 bases unmatched.

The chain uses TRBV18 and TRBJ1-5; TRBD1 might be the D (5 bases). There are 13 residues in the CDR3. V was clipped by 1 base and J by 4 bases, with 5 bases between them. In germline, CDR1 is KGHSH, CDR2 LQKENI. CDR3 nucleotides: TGTGCCAGCTCACCACAGGGGAATCAGCCCCAGCATTTT. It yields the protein CASSPQGNQPQHF.